This T cell receptor (beta chain) was observed in a study of PD-1 blockade in mismatch repair-deficient tumors. Findings and limits, study-wide: Rapid post-treatment expansion, then contraction, generally preceding radiologic response, marked tumor-resident clones.

In this sample, this clone turned up once. What it binds is unknown. Only in-frame clones appear in the TCRdb table, and some are missing; sequencing was by immunoSEQ multiplex PCR. The data contain 39,000 or so clones, 65% to 85% of them singletons. The germline gives CDR1 SGHNT, CDR2 YYREEE (reference sequence). Germline trimming cut 0 bases from V and 4 bases from J; bases unmatched to any gene: 9. This CDR3 is 17 amino acids long. This chain links TRBV5-4 with TRBJ2-2; 7 positions agree with TRBD2. The sequence was obtained from an adult with mismatch repair-deficient cancer. Here the sequenced sample was PBMCs, taken around 40 weeks after starting pembrolizumab. The CDR3 here is CASSLGGREAGTGELFF. For the CDR3, the DNA is TGTGCCAGCAGCTTGGGCGGCCGGGAGGCGGGCACCGGGGAGCTGTTTTTT.